These T cell receptor beta chains were read from a single sample in a study of T-cell reconstitution after alpha-beta-depleted transplantation in children. A single record per CDR3 protein comes from TCRdb applying MiXCR to the PCR reads. This table has around 420,000 distinct CDR3 sequences, about 16% appearing once. Sequences were derived from PBMCs, mostly from graft donor cells, sampled 360 days after TCRalphabeta/CD19-depleted stem cell transplant. These receptor sequences come from a boy under two years old who had a stem cell transplant for Wiskott-Aldrich syndrome, so the T cells may come from the graft donor. Each CDR3 is given with its conserved first and last residue. D genes are given only for firm matches. Rows may omit the clone size; those that give it use once, few, many or a size class.

d_gene	abundance	j_gene	v_gene	CDR3nt	CDR3aa
TRBD2	NA	TRBJ2-1	TRBV7-1	TGTGCCAGCAGCTCATACGGGACTAGCGGGAGGACCAGGTTGAGCTCCTACAATGAGCAGTTCTTC	CASSSYGTSGRTRLSSYNEQFF
NA	NA	TRBJ1-4	TRBV2	TGTGCCAGCAGTGGAAGGGGACCAACTAATGAAAAACTGTTTTTT	CASSGRGPTNEKLFF
TRBD2	NA	TRBJ2-7	TRBV20-1	TGCAGTGCTTATCCTAGCGGGAGGGCCCTAGTGTACGAGCAGTACTTC	CSAYPSGRALVYEQYF
NA	NA	TRBJ2-3	TRBV14	TGTGCCAGCAGCCAAGATCCGAGGTTGTCCACAGATACGCAGTATTTT	CASSQDPRLSTDTQYF
NA	NA	TRBJ2-2	TRBV5-1	TGCGCCAGCAGCTATACAGGGAACACCGGGGAGCTGTTTTTT	CASSYTGNTGELFF
NA	NA	TRBJ2-3	TRBV11-2	TGTGCCAGCAGCTTAGGCCCGGGGAGAATCACAGATACGCAGTATTTT	CASSLGPGRITDTQYF
NA	many	TRBJ1-5	TRBV28	TGTGCCAGCAACGACTTCAGGAAAGGCAATCAGCCCCAGCATTTT	CASNDFRKGNQPQHF
NA	NA	TRBJ2-7	TRBV5-1	TGCGCCAGCAGCTTGGATTCAGGGGCGGCTTACGAGCAGTACTTC	CASSLDSGAAYEQYF
TRBD2	NA	TRBJ2-7	TRBV4-2	TGTGCCAGCAGCCAAGATCTGACTAGCGGGGGGATTTACGAGCAGTACTTC	CASSQDLTSGGIYEQYF
NA	NA	TRBJ1-5	TRBV7-2	TGTGCCAGCAGCTTAACGGGAGTGGGCAATCAGCCCCAGCATTTT	CASSLTGVGNQPQHF
NA	NA	TRBJ2-5	TRBV29-1	TGCAGCGTCGGTCTGCTACACCAAGAGACCCAGTACTTC	CSVGLLHQETQYF
NA	NA	TRBJ1-1	TRBV18	TGTGCCAGCTCAGGCTTCAGGGTGTCAGACACTGAAGCTTTCTTT	CASSGFRVSDTEAFF
NA	many	TRBJ1-1	TRBV6-5	TGTGCCAGCAGTTACCGGGGGAACACTGAAGCTTTCTTT	CASSYRGNTEAFF
NA	few	TRBJ2-7	TRBV6-6	TGTGCCAGCAGTTACCCAGAGTTGGCCGGGAAGTACTTC	CASSYPELAGKYF
TRBD1	NA	TRBJ2-7	TRBV2	TGTGCCAGCAGGGGGACAGGGGGCGACGAGCAGTACTTC	CASRGTGGDEQYF
NA	NA	TRBJ2-1	TRBV14	TGTGCCAGCGCCCCCGGGACACCTTCCTACAATGAGCAGTTCTTC	CASAPGTPSYNEQFF
NA	NA	TRBJ2-1	TRBV4-3	TGCGCCAGCAGCCAAGAAGGGCGCTCCTACAATGAGCAGTTCTTC	CASSQEGRSYNEQFF
TRBD2	few	TRBJ2-5	TRBV12-3/TRBV12-4	TGTGCCAGCAGTCAAGGGACTAGCGAAGAGACCCAGTACTTC	CASSQGTSEETQYF
TRBD2	few	TRBJ2-1	TRBV6-4	TGTGCCAGCAGTGACTCTGGGACTAGCTTTTACAATGAGCAGTTCTTC	CASSDSGTSFYNEQFF
NA	few	TRBJ2-1	TRBV15	TGTGCCACCAGCAGAGATCGTAAGGGGGGCCACTACAATGAGCAGTTCTTC	CATSRDRKGGHYNEQFF
NA	NA	TRBJ2-4	TRBV12-3/TRBV12-4	TGTGCCAGCAGTCGGGGAGGGCAGGGACGTACAGGGGGGAAAAACATTCAGTACTTC	CASSRGGQGRTGGKNIQYF
NA	many	TRBJ2-7	TRBV10-3	TGTGCCATCAGTGGGCCCCTACCGCTTGCAAAGCTAGGATACGAGCAGTACTTC	CAISGPLPLAKLGYEQYF
NA	many	TRBJ1-1	TRBV4-1	TGCGCCAGCAGCCAAGATCCAGGTACTGAAGCTTTCTTT	CASSQDPGTEAFF
NA	NA	TRBJ2-7	TRBV6-1	TGTGCCAGCAGTCCCTTGGACAAGACCTACGAGCAGTACTTC	CASSPLDKTYEQYF
NA	NA	TRBJ2-2	TRBV4-3	TGCGCCAGCAGCCAAATTTTCCAGGGGACCGGGGAGCTGTTTTTT	CASSQIFQGTGELFF
TRBD2	many	TRBJ2-1	TRBV7-9	TGTGCCAGCAGCCGCCCACTAGCGGGAGGGACGAATGAGCAGTTCTTC	CASSRPLAGGTNEQFF
NA	few	TRBJ2-1	TRBV5-5	TGTGCCAGCAGCCACCGGGACATCAAATACAATGAGCAGTTCTTC	CASSHRDIKYNEQFF
NA	NA	TRBJ2-7	TRBV7-2	TGTGCCAGCAGCTTATGGGATATGTATGGGAACGAGCAGTACTTC	CASSLWDMYGNEQYF
NA	few	TRBJ2-5	TRBV20-1	TGCAGTGCGAGCCGGCTAGTCCAAGAGACCCAGTACTTC	CSASRLVQETQYF
NA	few	TRBJ2-5	TRBV7-2	TGTGCCAGCAGCTTAGCTAGCGGCTCCGGAGAGACCCAGTACTTC	CASSLASGSGETQYF
NA	many	TRBJ2-7	TRBV20-1	TGCAGTGCTGGCACGGGGTACGAGCAGTACTTC	CSAGTGYEQYF
NA	NA	TRBJ2-7	TRBV5-6	TGTGCCAGCGGGTACGGATTGGGGGCCGAGCAGTACTTC	CASGYGLGAEQYF
NA	NA	TRBJ2-1	TRBV12-3/TRBV12-4	TGTGCCAGCAGTAGAAGGGACATCAGCTCCTACAATGAGCAGTTCTTC	CASSRRDISSYNEQFF
TRBD2	NA	TRBJ2-3	TRBV12-3/TRBV12-4	TGTGCCAGCAGTTTAAAGGGACTAGCGGGGTTGATCACAGATACGCAGTATTTT	CASSLKGLAGLITDTQYF
NA	NA	TRBJ2-7	TRBV7-9	TGTGCCAGCAGCTCGACCGTAAGACCCTACTTC	CASSSTVRPYF
NA	NA	TRBJ1-5	TRBV27	TGTGCCAGCAGTTTACAGGGATCCCTTAGCAATCAGCCCCAGCATTTT	CASSLQGSLSNQPQHF
TRBD2	few	TRBJ2-1	TRBV20-1	TGCAGTGGTCAGCGGGAGAGCTCCTACAATGAGCAGTTCTTC	CSGQRESSYNEQFF
NA	many	TRBJ2-3	TRBV12-3/TRBV12-4	TGTGCCAGCAGTTCCCCGGCGGGTTTTAGCACAGATACGCAGTATTTT	CASSSPAGFSTDTQYF
TRBD2	many	TRBJ2-1	TRBV10-3	TGTGCCATCAGCCTTCAAACTCAAGGACTAGCGGAGCAGTTCTTC	CAISLQTQGLAEQFF
NA	few	TRBJ2-5	TRBV18	TGTGCCAGCTCACCACGCCCGGGACCAGAGACCCAGTACTTC	CASSPRPGPETQYF
NA	NA	TRBJ2-2	TRBV20-1	TGCAGTGCTAGCGGTGAGGGGTCAGGCACCGGGGAGCTGTTTTTT	CSASGEGSGTGELFF
TRBD1	NA	TRBJ2-7	TRBV11-2	TGTGCCAGCAGCCCTGGGACAGGTATGACCTACGAGCAGTACTTC	CASSPGTGMTYEQYF
NA	few	TRBJ2-7	TRBV14	TGTGCCAGCAGCCCTACTCTAGCTGGAGGGCCTCACGAGCAGTACTTC	CASSPTLAGGPHEQYF
NA	NA	TRBJ1-1	TRBV5-1	TGCGCCAGCAAACAGGGGAACACTGAAGCTTTCTTT	CASKQGNTEAFF
NA	NA	TRBJ2-5	TRBV20-1	TGCAGTGCTAGAAAGCAAGCTTTGGCGACCCAGTACTTC	CSARKQALATQYF
TRBD1	NA	TRBJ2-4	TRBV29-1	TGCAGCGTTGAAGTTGGGACAGGGGGTCTTTTAGCCAAAAACATTCAGTACTTC	CSVEVGTGGLLAKNIQYF
TRBD1	few	TRBJ2-3	TRBV20-1	TGCAGTGCTAGAGAGGTATTCGTCGGCAGGGGGCGAGGTACGCAGTATTTT	CSAREVFVGRGRGTQYF
TRBD1	NA	TRBJ2-7	TRBV4-1	TGCGCCAGCAGCCAACAGGGGGCCTGGCCTCGGAGAGAGCAGTACTTC	CASSQQGAWPRREQYF
TRBD1	NA	TRBJ1-1	TRBV7-8	TGTGCCAGCAGCCTCCCGAAACAGGGGAGGACTGAAGCTTTCTTT	CASSLPKQGRTEAFF
TRBD1	few	TRBJ2-5	TRBV29-1	TGCAGCGCGATACAGGGGCGGTCGAGGACCCAGTACTTC	CSAIQGRSRTQYF
NA	few	TRBJ2-2	TRBV10-3	TGTGCCATCAGTGGCGCCAGGAACACCGGGGAGCTGTTTTTT	CAISGARNTGELFF
NA	few	TRBJ2-6	TRBV10-3	TGTGCCATCAGTGAGGGAGACTCTGGGGCCAACGTCCTGACTTTC	CAISEGDSGANVLTF
NA	few	TRBJ2-1	TRBV21-1	TGTGCCAGCAGCGAATTAGCCTTAGCGGGCAATGAGCAGTTCTTC	CASSELALAGNEQFF
NA	NA	TRBJ2-1	TRBV24-1	TGTGCCACCAGTGATCCCTTCAATGAGCAGTTCTTC	CATSDPFNEQFF
NA	few	TRBJ2-3	TRBV27	TGTGCCAGCAGTAGGCCAAGAGCAGATACGCAGTATTTT	CASSRPRADTQYF
TRBD2	NA	TRBJ2-7	TRBV20-1	TGCAGTGCTATACCCCCTACTAGCGGGAGGTCCGAGCAGTACTTC	CSAIPPTSGRSEQYF